This T cell receptor beta chain came from a study of naive and memory T cell subsets. The study's findings and limits: Over 85% of naive TCR sequences appeared only once, unlike memory subsets. The power law exponent of TCR abundance differed between naive and memory cells.

About this clonotype itself: Its antigen is unidentified.

After CD4 positive bead selection, the CD4-negative fraction gave CD8 T cells. The beta constant-region primer was an equimolar mix of two oligonucleotides covering TRBC1 and TRBC2. Nested alpha and beta constant-region primers with the SP2 primer drove four PCR rounds on ligated cDNA. MiXCR, run by TCRdb on the UMI-ligation and nested PCR reads, gives a single entry per CDR3 protein. The data show around 29,000 distinct CDR3 sequences, about 10% seen once. This receptor was identified in a human donor in good health. The specimen sequenced was effector memory CD4+ T cells from blood. This sample's subset: effector memory, CD45RA- CD27-.

The CDR3 DNA follows: TGTGCCAGCAGCCTAAGACAGGAGCTTAAGTTGAATGGCTACACCTTC. Residues: CASSLRQELKLNGYTF. The chain has TRBV7-3 and TRBJ1-2; possible D gene TRBD1, 6 bases. In germline, CDR1 is SGHTA, CDR2 FQGTGA. The CDR3 extends over 16 amino acids. V lost 5 bases and J lost 6, with 22 bases in between. The whole variable domain, remainder taken from reference TRBV7-3 and TRBJ1-2, is GAGVSQTPSNKVTEKGKYVELRCDPISGHTALYWYRQSLGQGPEFLIYFQGTGAADDSGLPNDRFFAVRPEGSVSTLKIQRTERGDSAVYLCASSLRQELKLNGYTFGSGTRLTVV.